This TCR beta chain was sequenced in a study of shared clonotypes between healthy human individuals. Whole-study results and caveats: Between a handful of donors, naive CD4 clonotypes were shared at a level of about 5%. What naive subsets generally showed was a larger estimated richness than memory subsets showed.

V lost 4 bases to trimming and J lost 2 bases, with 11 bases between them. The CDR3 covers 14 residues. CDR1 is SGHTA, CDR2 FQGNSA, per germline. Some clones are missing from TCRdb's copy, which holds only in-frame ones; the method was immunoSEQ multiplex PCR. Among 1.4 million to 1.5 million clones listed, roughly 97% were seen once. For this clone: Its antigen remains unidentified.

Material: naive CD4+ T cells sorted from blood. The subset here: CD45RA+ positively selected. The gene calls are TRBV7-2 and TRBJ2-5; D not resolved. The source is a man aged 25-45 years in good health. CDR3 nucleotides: TGTGCCAGCAGCTCCCGGGCGAGTCAAGAGACCCAGTACTTC. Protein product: CASSSRASQETQYF.